Presented here are 9 T cell receptor beta chains from one specimen sequenced in a study of cytotoxic CD8 clonotypes in ibrutinib-treated CLL. TCRdb keeps only in-frame clones here, not all; method: immunoSEQ multiplex PCR. Of 150,000 to 200,000 clones in the sample, roughly 86% were seen once. Here the sequenced sample was PBMCs, taken after 12 months of ibrutinib treatment. The receptors were gathered from a human donor with chronic lymphocytic leukemia.

The V and J genes are TRBV5-1 and TRBJ2-7, with a weak D call TRBD1 (6 bases). V lost 0 bases and J 3 bases, leaving 13 bases between the germline ends. The CDR3 extends over 15 amino acids. Germline values: CDR1 SGHRS, CDR2 YFSETQ. CDR3 coding DNA: TGCGCCAGCAGCTTGGGGTTGACAGGCCTCTACGAGCAGTACTTC. This sequence encodes CASSLGLTGLYEQYF.

V usage is TRBV7-2 and J usage is TRBJ1-1, with 9 bases lining up with TRBD1. V dropped 4 bases and J dropped 1; count of bases not matched to a gene: 4. Germline CDR1 and CDR2: SGHTA and FQGNSA. The CDR3 has 15 amino acids. The CDR3: CASSSQGAGNTEAFF. CDR3 sequence (DNA): TGTGCCAGCAGCTCACAGGGGGCAGGGAACACTGAAGCTTTCTTT.

This clone was seen only a few times. V is TRBV9 and J is TRBJ2-2; D is undetermined. This CDR3 spans 13 amino acids. Germline lookup yields CDR1 SGDLS and CDR2 YYNGEE. The V end lost 6 bases, the J end lost 8 bases, and 14 bases lay between the germline ends. The CDR3 region is CASTSEQRGELFF. CDR3 DNA: TGTGCCAGCACCAGCGAGCAGAGGGGGGAGCTGTTTTTT.

V and J are TRBV29-1 and TRBJ1-1, with D hard to call. Germline-derived CDR1 and CDR2 are SQVTM and ANQGSEA. V lost 6 bases and J lost 5, with 16 bases in between. The CDR3 is 13 amino acids. The CDR3 here is CSVAAGAYTEAFF. The DNA for the CDR3 is TGCAGCGTGGCCGCGGGAGCCTATACTGAAGCTTTCTTT.

The chain links TRBV2 to TRBJ2-7, with 15 bases lining up with TRBD2. The germline gives CDR1 SNHLY, CDR2 FYNNEI. CDR3 size: 13 residues. V was clipped by 4 bases and J by 12 bases; unmatched bases: 4. In DNA form, the CDR3 reads TGTGCCAGCAGTGCCGGGACTAGCGGGAGGCCGTACTTC. Residues: CASSAGTSGRPYF.

The gene calls are TRBV11-1 and TRBJ2-2; D possibly corresponds to TRBD2 (6 bases). This CDR3 contains 16 residues. The germline V and J ends were trimmed by 3 bases and 4 bases, with 15 bases remaining between them. From germline, CDR1 is SGHAT and CDR2 FQDESV (reference sequence). The CDR3 spells CASSFSGRVRTGELFF. In DNA form, the CDR3 reads TGTGCCAGCAGCTTTAGCGGTCGCGTGCGCACCGGGGAGCTGTTTTTT.

In regard to this clone: The junction and the germline gene differ at one end; a read error may be behind it. The chain employs TRBV4-2 and TRBJ1-3, with D maybe TRBD1 (6 bases). CDR3 length: 18 amino acids. Per germline, CDR1 LGHNA and CDR2 YNFKEQ. CDR3 amino acids: CARSQGARWGTSGNTIYF. The CDR3, as DNA: TGTGCCAGAAGCCAAGGGGCTCGGTGGGGGACATCTGGAAACACCATATATTTT.

The J gene is TRBJ1-5, the V gene TRBV27, with D possibly TRBD1 on 5 matching bases. V was trimmed by 2 bases and J by 5 bases, leaving 10 bases between them. CDR3 length: 14 residues. Germline V CDR1 and CDR2: MNHEY, SMNVEV (reference sequence). The CDR3 DNA is TGTGCCAGCAGTTTAAGGGGTCCGCATCAGCCCCAGCATTTT. It translates to CASSLRGPHQPQHF.

CDR3 sequence reads: CASSLEGWSSGRTEQFF. In DNA, the CDR3 is TGTGCCAGCAGCTTAGAGGGCTGGTCTAGCGGGAGGACTGAGCAGTTCTTC. The chain carries TRBV7-2 and TRBJ2-1, with 11 bases aligning to TRBD2. CDR3 length: 17 residues. Per the germline V gene, CDR1 is SGHTA and CDR2 is FQGNSA. The V and J ends lost 1 base and 9 bases, in that order; junction bases with no gene match: 11.